The 26 T cell receptor beta chains given below trace back to one sample, sequenced in a study of blood T cell repertoires in COVID-19. Only in-frame clones appear in the TCRdb table, and some are missing; sequencing was by immunoSEQ multiplex PCR. This sample has 130,000 or so clones, with around 88% found just once. Sequences were obtained from peripheral blood. The receptors stem from an older woman with acute or convalescent COVID-19.

The chain couples TRBV5-1 to TRBJ2-5, with 10 bases lining up with TRBD2. V trimming: 4 bases; J trimming: 1 base; junction bases outside the gene matches: 4. Looked up from germline, CDR1 is SGHRS and CDR2 is YFSETQ. The CDR3 length is 15 residues. The CDR3 here is CASSISGGLQETQYF. For the CDR3, the DNA is TGCGCCAGCAGCATTAGCGGGGGGCTCCAAGAGACCCAGTACTTC. The full variable domain, in which reference TRBV5-1 and TRBJ2-5 provide the parts outside the CDR3, is KAGVTQTPRYLIKTRGQQVTLSCSPISGHRSVSWYQQTPGQGLQFLFEYFSETQRNKGNFPGRFSGRQFSNSRSEMNVSTLELGDSALYLCASSISGGLQETQYFGPGTRLLVL.

This chain links TRBV5-1 with TRBJ1-5; the match to TRBD1 covers 8 bases. The junction had 18 bases not matched to a gene; V was cut back by 7 bases and J by 9 bases. The CDR3 runs 16 residues. Looked up from germline, CDR1 is SGHRS and CDR2 is YFSETQ. CDR3 amino acids: CASPGQGSFGVRPQHF. The CDR3 coding sequence is TGCGCCAGCCCCGGACAGGGAAGTTTTGGGGTCCGGCCCCAGCATTTT.

This clone has more than one count but fewer than ten. The rearrangement links TRBV7-9 to TRBJ2-1; 7 nucleotides agree with TRBD1. This CDR3 contains 15 residues. Trimming took 6 bases from V and 2 from J; bases not matched to a gene: 7. In germline, CDR1 is SEHNR, CDR2 FQNEAQ (reference sequence). CDR3 DNA: TGTGCCAGCAGTCTACGACAGGGAACCTACAATGAGCAGTTCTTC. It is translated as CASSLRQGTYNEQFF. The variable domain in full, completed from reference TRBV7-9 and TRBJ2-1, reads DTGVSQNPRHKITKRGQNVTFRCDPISEHNRLYWYRQTLGQGPEFLTYFQNEAQLEKSRLLSDRFSAERPKGSFSTLEIQRTEQGDSAMYLCASSLRQGTYNEQFFGPGTRLTVL.

This chain joins TRBV19 and TRBJ2-2; TRBD2 agrees at 13 bases. In germline, CDR1 is LNHDA, CDR2 SQIVND (reference sequence). V shed 5 bases, J shed 4 bases, and the junction held 4 bases outside the gene matches. The CDR3 is 16 residues long. This CDR3 reads CASSVGLAGTTGELFF. The DNA of the CDR3 is TGTGCCAGTAGTGTGGGACTAGCGGGGACCACCGGGGAGCTGTTTTTT.

The rearrangement uses TRBV9 and TRBJ1-1; a possible D gene is TRBD1 (5 bases). The length of the CDR3 is 14 residues. Trimming cost V 0 bases and J 6 bases, with 12 bases left between them. Germline-derived CDR1 and CDR2 are SGDLS and YYNGEE. The CDR3 nucleotides read TGTGCCAGCAGCGTAGAATTAGAAGGGGCTGAAGCTTTCTTT. It translates to CASSVELEGAEAFF.

This clone was recorded only once. V usage is TRBV9 and J usage is TRBJ1-2, with D perhaps matching TRBD1 (6 bases). Trimming left V 3 bases short and J 14 bases short, with 29 bases between. Germline assignment: CDR1 SGDLS and CDR2 YYNGEE. This CDR3 has 16 residues. The CDR3 DNA reads as TGTGCCAGCAGCGCCACCCCGAACATCAGGGGCCCCTCGTCGACCTTC. It specifies CASSATPNIRGPSSTF.

The chain uses TRBV6-6 and TRBJ1-6; 8 nucleotides line up with TRBD1. This CDR3 comprises 16 residues. Germline V gene sequence: CDR1 MNHNY, CDR2 SVGAGI (reference sequence). V shed 6 bases and J 0 bases; nucleotides not matched to a gene: 4. In nucleotides, the CDR3 is TGTGCCAGCAGGACAGACAGGGGCTCCTATAATTCACCCCTCCACTTT. Translation: CASRTDRGSYNSPLHF.

This chain connects TRBV18 to TRBJ1-6; no reliable D call. The CDR3 covers 17 residues. Trimming took off 2 bases at V and 5 bases at J, with 16 bases between the two ends. The germline V gene encodes CDR1 KGHSH and CDR2 LQKENI. CDR3 residues: CASSPVDGLANNSPLHF. The DNA of the CDR3 is TGTGCCAGCTCACCAGTTGACGGGTTGGCAAATAATTCACCCCTCCACTTT.

This chain uses TRBV10-1 with TRBJ1-2; the match to TRBD1 covers 10 bases. Germline V CDR1 and CDR2: WNHNN, SYGVQD (reference sequence). With V trimmed by 0 bases and J by 8 bases, 18 bases remained unmatched. This CDR3 has 19 amino acids. CDR3 bases: TGCGCCAGCAGTGAGTCGACCGACAGGGGGCGATCCTACTATCCCGGCTACACCTTC. It is translated as CASSESTDRGRSYYPGYTF.

Here the CDR3 DNA reads TGTGCCAGCAGCTCAACCGGGAGGGCCGGGGAGCTGTTTTTT. Translated: CASSSTGRAGELFF. The chain recombines TRBV7-3 with TRBJ2-2, with 8 bases matching TRBD2. The CDR3 sequence is 14 residues long. V lost 4 bases, J lost 6 bases, and 4 bases stayed unmatched. Germline CDR1 is SGHTA and CDR2 is FQGTGA.

This sequence joins TRBV5-1 and TRBJ1-1; D is unclear. Germline assignment: CDR1 SGHRS and CDR2 YFSETQ. V was shortened by 0 bases and J by 1 base, with 10 bases between the two germline ends. This CDR3 contains 15 residues. CDR3 amino acids: CASSLAVGANTEAFF. CDR3 nucleotide sequence: TGCGCCAGCAGCTTGGCAGTGGGCGCGAACACTGAAGCTTTCTTT.

V usage is TRBV5-1 and J usage is TRBJ2-7, with 9 bases identical to TRBD1. The germline V gene has CDR1 SGHRS and CDR2 YFSETQ. The CDR3 contains 16 residues. J was trimmed by 3 bases and V by 0 bases; bases with no gene match: 7. The CDR3 coding sequence is TGCGCCAGCAGCTTGGAGATTACAGGGGGCCTCTACGAGCAGTACTTC. It encodes CASSLEITGGLYEQYF.

The CDR3, as DNA: TGTGCCAGCAGCTTCGGACAGGGGTTAGATGAAAAACTGTTTTTT. Translating gives CASSFGQGLDEKLFF. The chain joins TRBV7-9 to TRBJ1-4; 9 bases are shared with TRBD1. V lost 3 bases and J lost 6; bases outside the gene matches: 5. The CDR3 has 15 amino acids. Germline values: CDR1 SEHNR, CDR2 FQNEAQ (reference sequence).

Concerning this clone: At one boundary the junction diverges from the germline segment, which might be a read error. The chain combines TRBV30 with TRBJ1-2, with D tentatively TRBD1 (5 bases). This CDR3 is built from 11 residues. CDR1 GTSNPN and CDR2 SVGIG come from the germline V gene (reference sequence). Here the CDR3 reads CAWSAGSGRFF. CDR3 sequence (DNA): TGTGCCTGGAGCGCCGGCTCAGGGCGTTTCTTC.

The rearrangement links TRBV27 to TRBJ1-6; unclear D gene. The germline V gene encodes CDR1 MNHEY and CDR2 SMNVEV (reference sequence). Trimming left V 4 bases short and J 7 bases short, with 20 bases between. There are 17 residues in the CDR3. In nucleotides, the CDR3 is TGTGCCAGCAGTTGGGGAGTGAACCGCCTCCTGAATTCACCCCTCCACTTT. This sequence encodes CASSWGVNRLLNSPLHF.

The chain is built from TRBV12-3 or TRBV12-4 and TRBJ2-4; D is unresolved. The ends were cut back, 7 bases at V and 3 bases at J, with 10 bases in the middle. The CDR3 totals 13 residues. The CDR3 DNA sequence: TGTGCCAGCAAAGAGACGGGCAAAAACATTCAGTACTTC. Translating gives CASKETGKNIQYF.

The chain recombines TRBV5-6 with TRBJ2-3, with D unresolved. V was shortened by 2 bases and J by 6 bases, with 10 bases between the two germline ends. Per the germline V gene, CDR1 is SGHDT and CDR2 is YYEEEE. The CDR3 sequence is 13 residues long. CDR3 amino acids: CASSFGQLDTQYF. The CDR3 coding sequence is TGTGCCAGCAGCTTTGGGCAGTTGGATACGCAGTATTTT.

V is TRBV19 and J is TRBJ2-7; D is perhaps TRBD1 (5 bases). This CDR3 spans 14 amino acids. Germline V CDR1 and CDR2: LNHDA, SQIVND (reference sequence). V lost 8 bases and J lost 1, with 15 bases in between. CDR3 DNA sequence: TGTGCCAGTGCCATACAGGATTTATCCTACGAGCAGTACTTC. Translating gives CASAIQDLSYEQYF.

The chain links TRBV19 to TRBJ2-4, with D uncertain. Trimming removed 5 bases at V and 0 bases at J, with 14 bases between. Germline V lookup: CDR1 LNHDA, CDR2 SQIVND (reference sequence). This CDR3 contains 16 residues. CDR3 nucleotide sequence: TGTGCCAGTAGTCGGCTGGAGATAAAAGCCAAAAACATTCAGTACTTC. As protein: CASSRLEIKAKNIQYF.

The chain employs TRBV5-1 and TRBJ1-1; 9 nucleotides align to TRBD1. The CDR3 contains 16 residues. The V segment lost 0 bases and the J segment 4 bases; nucleotides outside the gene matches: 7. The germline V gene has CDR1 SGHRS and CDR2 YFSETQ. CDR3 amino acids: CASSLGLLTGGTEAFF. The CDR3 bases are TGCGCCAGCAGCTTGGGATTACTGACAGGGGGCACTGAAGCTTTCTTT.

The rearrangement joins TRBV5-1 to TRBJ2-3, with 11 bases lining up with TRBD2. The CDR3 contains 14 residues. The junction had 4 bases not matched to a gene; V was cut back by 6 bases and J by 4 bases. Germline lookup yields CDR1 SGHRS and CDR2 YFSETQ. CDR3 protein: CASTLAGGADTQYF. CDR3 sequence (DNA): TGCGCCAGCACCCTAGCGGGGGGCGCAGATACGCAGTATTTT.

The chain joins TRBV2 to TRBJ1-4, with D maybe TRBD1 (5 bases). Trimming stripped 2 bases from V and 8 bases from J, with 18 bases between. Germline CDR1 is SNHLY and CDR2 is FYNNEI. There are 16 residues in the CDR3. CDR3 protein: CASSELGRGAGEKLFF. CDR3 nucleotides: TGTGCCAGCAGTGAATTGGGGCGGGGTGCGGGGGAAAAACTGTTTTTT.

The V call is TRBV7-2, the J call TRBJ2-1; D may be TRBD1 (5 bases). The germline gives CDR1 SGHTA, CDR2 FQGNSA. Trimming took off 5 bases at V and 10 bases at J, with 21 bases between the two ends. This CDR3 region has 15 residues. CDR3 nucleotide sequence: TGTGCCAGCAGCCCCAGACAGAGCTCCAATTCAGAGCAGTTCTTC. It codes for CASSPRQSSNSEQFF.

The V gene is TRBV3-1 (or the pseudogene TRBV3-2), the J gene TRBJ2-3, with 12 bases lining up with TRBD2. The CDR3 has 16 amino acids. V shed 0 bases, J shed 6 bases, and the junction held 4 bases outside the gene matches. CDR1 and CDR2 from the germline V gene are LGHDT and YNNKEL (reference sequence). In DNA form, the CDR3 reads TGTGCCAGCAGCCAAGAAGGACTAGCGGGGTTGGATACGCAGTATTTT. Amino acid sequence: CASSQEGLAGLDTQYF.

The V call is TRBV5-4, the J call TRBJ2-5; TRBD1 is a possible D gene (5 bases). Germline values: CDR1 SGHNT, CDR2 YYREEE (reference sequence). The CDR3 consists of 14 residues. V lost 0 bases to trimming and J lost 1 base, with 7 bases between them. The CDR3 loop is CASSLGRAQETQYF. DNA of the CDR3: TGTGCCAGCAGCTTGGGCAGGGCCCAAGAGACCCAGTACTTC.

The genes are TRBV28 and TRBJ2-2, with D perhaps matching TRBD1 (6 bases). The CDR3 loop spans 14 amino acids. CDR1 and CDR2 from the germline V gene are MDHEN and SYDVKM. V lost 5 bases to trimming and J lost 8 bases, with 15 bases between them. This CDR3 reads CASSPNRVSGELFF. The CDR3 DNA reads TGTGCCAGCAGTCCAAACAGGGTTTCGGGGGAGCTGTTTTTT.